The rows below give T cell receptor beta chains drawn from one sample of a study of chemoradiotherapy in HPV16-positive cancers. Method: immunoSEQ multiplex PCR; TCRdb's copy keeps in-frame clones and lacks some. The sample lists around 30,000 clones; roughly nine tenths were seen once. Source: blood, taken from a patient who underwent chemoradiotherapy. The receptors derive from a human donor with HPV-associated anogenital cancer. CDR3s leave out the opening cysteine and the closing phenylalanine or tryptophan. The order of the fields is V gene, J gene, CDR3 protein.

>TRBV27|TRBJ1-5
ASSLTGYGQPQH
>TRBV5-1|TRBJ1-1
ASSLEGTTEAF
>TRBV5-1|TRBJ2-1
ASSGDRDSYNEQF
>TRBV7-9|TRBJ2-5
ASSLADGGEETQY
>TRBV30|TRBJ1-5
AWSVRGQPQH
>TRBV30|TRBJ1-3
AWSVGSSGNTIY
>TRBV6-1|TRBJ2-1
ASRGRGAYNEQF
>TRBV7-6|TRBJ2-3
ASSSSGGGSNTDTQY
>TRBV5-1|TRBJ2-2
ASSHTGFPGELF
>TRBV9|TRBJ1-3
ASSVDLGFSGNTIY
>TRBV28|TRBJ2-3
ASSLSRDTQY
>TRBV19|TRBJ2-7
ASSMQGAYEQY
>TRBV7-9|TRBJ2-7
ASSLRERTYEQY
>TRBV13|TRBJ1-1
ASSKTGAMNTEAF
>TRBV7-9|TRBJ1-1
ASSLARGRANTEAF
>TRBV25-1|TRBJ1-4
ASSEYSPSANEKLF
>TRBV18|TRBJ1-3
ASSPGTTGNTIY
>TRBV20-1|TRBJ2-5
SAKGGETQY
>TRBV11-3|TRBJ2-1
ASSGLAGGNEQF
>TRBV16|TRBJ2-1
ASSQSSAGLNEQF
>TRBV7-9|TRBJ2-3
ASSGAGGTDTQY
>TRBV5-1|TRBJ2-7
ASSSGTFVTYEQY
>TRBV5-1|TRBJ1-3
ASSLGPTGGSGNTIY
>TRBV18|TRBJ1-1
ASSPTVGEATEAF
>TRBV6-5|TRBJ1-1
ASSYGAVGNTEAF
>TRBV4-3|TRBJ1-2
ASSQDRQGNNYGYT
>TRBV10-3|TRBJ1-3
AISESTGSGNTIY
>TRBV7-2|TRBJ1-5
ASSLGRAGGNQPQH
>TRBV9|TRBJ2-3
ASSVSASRLTDTQY
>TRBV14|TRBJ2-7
ASSSRAEQY
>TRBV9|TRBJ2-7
ASSVGTYDEQY